One sample yielded the 30 T cell receptor delta chains listed below, sequenced in a study of gammadelta T cells in human blood. TCRdb redid clone calling on the RT-PCR reads using CATT. The sample lists some 1,100 delta-chain clones; 6.5% were seen once. Source material: non-Vgamma9Vdelta2 gamma-delta T cells from infant blood. Receptors were obtained from a human donor.

The V gene lacks a call, and TRDJ3 is the J gene. The CDR3 loop spans 10 amino acids. For the CDR3, the DNA is TGCTCCGGGGACACCCGACAGATGTTTTTC. Its translation: CSGDTRQMFF.

By sample fraction, this clone is medium-sized (0.01 to 0.1%). The J gene is TRDJ1, the V gene TRDV1; no definite D call. The CDR3 consists of 15 residues. Between the trimmed V and J ends, which lost 4 bases and 5 bases, there was a span of 17 bases. The germline V gene has CDR1 TSWWSYY and CDR2 QGS. As DNA, the CDR3 is TGTGCTCTTGGGGCGCGCTCGGTGGCCCTAGATAAACTCATCTTT. It encodes CALGARSVALDKLIF.

As regards this clone: Translating this DNA gives a protein that differs at residue 20 from the TCRdb one, which belongs to a much larger clone; a read error is likely, and the protein shown is this translation. This chain connects TRDV2 to TRDJ1, with 9 bases identical to TRDD3. This CDR3 is built from 22 residues. Germline values: CDR1 GEAIGNYY, CDR2 EKD. CDR3 sequence: CACDPQLGTGGLPVGRTDKRIF. In DNA, the CDR3 is TGTGCCTGTGACCCCCAACTTGGTACTGGGGGACTCCCGGTGGGTCGGACCGATAAACGCATCTTT.

In its sample, this clone is medium-sized. This chain joins TRAV38-2/DV8 and TRDJ1; D may be TRDD2 (6 bases). CDR3 length: 20 amino acids. V lost 4 bases and J lost 0, with 28 bases in between. CDR1 and CDR2 (germline): TSESDYY, QEAYKQQN. Written as DNA, the CDR3 is TGTGCTTATAGGCGGCCTTCCCCGAGTGGACCACCTCAGTACACCGATAAACTCATCTTT. Its translation is CAYRRPSPSGPPQYTDKLIF.

In its sample, this clone is medium-sized. A much larger clone sits a single nucleotide away, making a read error possible. J is TRDJ1 and V is TRAV29/DV5; 7 bases match TRDD3. The CDR3 extends over 18 amino acids. Germline lookup yields CDR1 NSMFDY and CDR2 ISSIKDK. Written as DNA, the CDR3 is TGTGCAACAAGAGACAACTCAACAATGGGGGAGTACACCGATAAACTCATCTTT. Its protein is CATRDNSTMGEYTDKLIF.

The sample holds a few counts of this clone. This sequence joins TRDV1 and TRDJ1; D perhaps matches TRDD3 (6 bases). The CDR3 runs to 20 residues. Germline loops: CDR1 TSWWSYY, CDR2 QGS. The V gene lost 5 bases and the J gene lost 3 bases, with 31 bases spanning the gap. The DNA of the CDR3 is TGTGCTCTTGGGATCTTCCGCTTCGAGTGGGGGGTCTCTAAACCCGATAAACTCATCTTT. Translating gives CALGIFRFEWGVSKPDKLIF.

This clone is labeled as medium-sized (0.01 to 0.1%). This chain joins TRDV1 and TRDJ1; D may correspond to TRDD2 or TRDD3 (8 bases each). This CDR3 spans 23 amino acids. Germline V gene data show CDR1 as TSWWSYY and CDR2 as QGS. The V gene lost 4 bases and the J gene lost 0 bases, with 36 bases spanning the gap. The CDR3 is CALGGTSYVNTGGLTGYTDKLIF. The CDR3 DNA reads TGTGCTCTTGGGGGGACTTCCTACGTGAATACTGGGGGCCTCACGGGGTACACCGATAAACTCATCTTT.

This clone was recorded a few times. A read error may explain this, as a much larger clone is one base away. This chain uses TRDV1 with TRDJ1, with 10 bases fitting TRDD3. CDR1 is TSWWSYY and CDR2 is QGS in the germline V gene. This CDR3 contains 21 residues. The V segment lost 2 bases and the J segment 3 bases; nucleotides outside the gene matches: 21. CDR3 nucleotides: TGTGCTCTTGGGGAATTGTACCCGGCTGATAGGGGGATACGCAACTCCGATAAACTCATCTTT. Translated, it gives CALGELYPADRGIRNSDKLIF.

On this clone: A much larger clone sits a single nucleotide away, making a read error possible. Other DNA sequences in the same sample also yield this CDR3. The genes are TRAV29/DV5 and TRDJ1; D may be TRDD3 (10 bases). This CDR3 spans 25 amino acids. Per the germline V gene, CDR1 is NSMFDY and CDR2 is ISSIKDK. With 3 bases removed from V and 1 base from J, the gap between germline ends came to 46 bases. CDR3 sequence (DNA): TGTGCAGCAACCCTCTGCCTTCCTACCCCTTGTACCGGGGGATACGAAGGGCATTGCACCGATAAACTCATCTTT. Its protein product is CAATLCLPTPCTGGYEGHCTDKLIF.

This clone was counted only a few times. The gene calls are TRDV1 and TRDJ1, with D tentatively TRDD2 (6 bases). V shed 3 bases and J shed 0 bases, with 26 bases lying between them. Germline V gene sequence: CDR1 TSWWSYY, CDR2 QGS. This CDR3 has 20 amino acids. CDR3 loop: CALGEFFLMQGQAYTDKLIF. The CDR3 DNA reads as TGTGCTCTTGGGGAGTTTTTCCTAATGCAGGGCCAAGCGTACACCGATAAACTCATCTTT.

Within the sample, this clone is large. The V gene is TRDV1, the J gene TRDJ2; D might be TRDD3 (8 bases). This CDR3 spans 23 amino acids. The ends were cut back, 3 bases at V and 1 base at J, with 33 bases in the middle. Germline loops: CDR1 TSWWSYY, CDR2 QGS. In nucleotides, the CDR3 is TGTGCTCTTGGGGACCCGATTCCTACGGTACTGGGGGCTCTCCCCGTTTTGACAGCACAACTCTTCTTT. This translates into CALGDPIPTVLGALPVLTAQLFF.

By share, this clone counts as medium-sized. The J gene is TRDJ1, the V gene TRDV1; no firm D call. Germline V gene data show CDR1 as TSWWSYY and CDR2 as QGS. Trimming removed 1 base from V and 11 bases from J, with 11 bases in between. This CDR3 comprises 12 residues. The CDR3 DNA reads TGTGCTCTTGGGGAACCGCGCCAGGAGCTCATCTTT. Protein: CALGEPRQELIF.

As regards this clone: A read error may explain this, as a much larger clone is one base away. Other DNA sequences of this sample code for an identical CDR3. The chain carries TRDV1 and TRDJ1; TRDD3 aligns across 7 bases. The germline V gene has CDR1 TSWWSYY and CDR2 QGS. The CDR3 length is 24 residues. Trimming took 2 bases from V and 4 from J; bases not matched to a gene: 34. CDR3 region: CALGEGLGTRTGGYAEGIGDKLIF. The CDR3 DNA sequence: TGTGCTCTTGGGGAAGGATTAGGGACCCGTACTGGAGGATACGCGGAAGGAATTGGCGATAAACTCATCTTT.

About this clone itself: This sequence may be a read error, since a much larger clone differs from it by one base. The chain employs TRDV1 and TRDJ1, with D possibly TRDD3 on 7 matching bases. The CDR3 runs 20 residues. V lost 5 bases and J 0 bases, leaving 28 bases between the germline ends. Germline CDR1 TSWWSYY, CDR2 QGS. CDR3 residues: CALGILLPNLYWGYTDKLIF. In DNA, the CDR3 is TGTGCTCTTGGGATCCTCCTTCCCAACTTGTACTGGGGCTACACCGATAAACTCATCTTT.

This clone is large (0.1 to 1%) in the sample. This rearrangement joins TRDV1 to TRDJ1; 9 bases agree with TRDD3. The CDR3 is 23 residues long. J was trimmed by 0 bases and V by 0 bases; bases with no gene match: 23. CDR1 is TSWWSYY and CDR2 is QGS in the germline V gene. This chain's CDR3 is CALGELSDPTMGTGGPYTDKLIF. The CDR3 nucleotides are TGTGCTCTTGGGGAACTTTCCGATCCTACAATGGGTACTGGGGGACCGTACACCGATAAACTCATCTTT.

By share, this clone ranks as large. The V call is TRDV1, the J call TRDJ4; the D is unclear. V dropped 0 bases and J dropped 2 bases, with 13 bases sitting between them. This CDR3 spans 15 amino acids. Germline values: CDR1 TSWWSYY, CDR2 QGS. The CDR3 DNA reads as TGTGCTCTTGGGGAACTCCCATGGGAGCTGAGACCCCTGATCTTT. Protein: CALGELPWELRPLIF.

The chain employs TRDV1 and TRDJ1; D possibly uses TRDD2 or TRDD3 (6 bases each). V was clipped by 3 bases and J by 0 bases, with 20 bases between them. From germline, CDR1 is TSWWSYY and CDR2 QGS. CDR3 length equals 18 residues. The CDR3 sequence is CALGDLPSRGDNTDKLIF. CDR3 sequence (DNA): TGTGCTCTTGGGGACCTCCCTTCCCGGGGGGACAACACCGATAAACTCATCTTT.

As regards this clone: TCRdb attributes to this sequence the protein of a much larger clone, which differs from the DNA translation at residue 3; a read error is likely, and the protein displayed is translated from the DNA. The J gene is TRDJ1, the V gene TRAV29/DV5; 8 bases map to TRDD3. CDR3 length: 18 amino acids. Per germline, CDR1 NSMFDY and CDR2 ISSIKDK. The CDR3 region has the DNA TGTGCAACAAGCGTTGTTACTGGGGGCCCCGTCCACACCGATAAACTCATCTTT. Translated: CATSVVTGGPVHTDKLIF.

This clone is categorized as medium-sized. The chain employs TRDV1 and TRDJ1; maybe TRDD3 (6 bases). Germline V gives CDR1 TSWWSYY, CDR2 QGS. The CDR3 is 21 residues long. Trimming left V 2 bases short and J 0 bases short, with 28 bases between. CDR3 nucleotide sequence: TGTGCTCTTGGGGAAATTAGTGGGGGCTATTCGGTTCGATACAACACCGATAAACTCATCTTT. This gives the protein CALGEISGGYSVRYNTDKLIF.

This clone was recorded a few times. Being one base from a much bigger clone, this may be a read error. The chain has TRDV1 and TRDJ1; the D call may be TRDD2 or TRDD3 (8 bases each). This CDR3 comprises 20 residues. Looked up from germline, CDR1 is TSWWSYY and CDR2 is QGS. Trimming removed 5 bases from V and 4 bases from J, with 32 bases in between. The DNA for the CDR3 is TGTGCTCTTGGGAAAGGGGTCTTCCTACCTGTACTGGGGGCAAACGATAAACTCATCTTT. Protein product: CALGKGVFLPVLGANDKLIF.

Worth noting for this clone: Given a far larger clone just one base away, this is likely a sequencing read error. The chain recombines TRDV1 with TRDJ1; 9 positions agree with TRDD3. The CDR3 length is 16 residues. Germline lookup yields CDR1 TSWWSYY and CDR2 QGS. V lost 4 bases and J lost 2; bases outside the gene matches: 8. CDR3 sequence: CALGVPTWGMTDKLIF. As DNA, the CDR3 is TGTGCTCTTGGGGTCCCCACCTGGGGGATGACCGATAAACTCATCTTT.

This clone was counted a few times. With a much larger clone just one base away, this may be a read error. The chain is built from TRAV36/DV7 and TRDJ3; 8 bases are a match to TRDD3. Germline V CDR1 and CDR2: VTNFRS, LTSSGIE (reference sequence). V was pared by 4 bases and J by 0 bases, with 12 bases of the junction left unmatched. The CDR3 runs to 19 residues. CDR3 nucleotides: TGTGCTGTGAATGTCGGTACTGGGGGCAGCTCCTGGGACACCCGACAGATGTTTTTC. Its protein is CAVNVGTGGSSWDTRQMFF.

This clone rates as large. V is TRDV1 and J is TRDJ1; possibly TRDD3 for D (10 bases). The CDR3 loop spans 25 amino acids. Trimming took off 3 bases at V and 2 bases at J, with 43 bases between the two ends. Looked up from germline, CDR1 is TSWWSYY and CDR2 is QGS. The CDR3 protein is CALGDSPPSYDGPAMGDTRTDKLIF. CDR3 DNA: TGTGCTCTTGGGGATTCTCCGCCTTCCTACGACGGGCCCGCCATGGGGGATACTAGGACCGATAAACTCATCTTT.

In this sample, this clone is large. The rearrangement uses TRDV1 and TRDJ2; the D gene is possibly TRDD3 (5 bases). Germline values: CDR1 TSWWSYY, CDR2 QGS. Between the trimmed V and J ends, which lost 2 bases and 2 bases, there was a span of 18 bases. The length of the CDR3 is 18 residues. This chain's CDR3 is CALGEGDLQGLLTAQLFF. The CDR3 region has the DNA TGTGCTCTTGGGGAAGGGGACCTCCAGGGGTTATTGACAGCACAACTCTTCTTT.

The chain recombines TRDV3 with TRDJ1, with 7 nucleotides matching TRDD3. The CDR3 runs to 17 residues. Losses at the gene ends were 3 bases for V and 0 bases for J; bases not matched to a gene: 16. Germline assignment: CDR1 TVYSNPD and CDR2 GDNSRS (reference sequence). The CDR3 DNA follows: TGTGCCTTCAATGACCTCCGACCCCTGGGGGACACCGATAAACTCATCTTT. It translates to CAFNDLRPLGDTDKLIF.

By share, this clone counts as medium-sized (0.01 to 0.1%). The chain recombines TRAV29/DV5 with TRDJ1; TRDD3 is a possible D gene (5 bases). The CDR3 spans 17 residues. Germline-derived CDR1 and CDR2 are NSMFDY and ISSIKDK. V lost 0 bases to trimming and J lost 0 bases, with 18 bases between them. In nucleotides, the CDR3 is TGTGCAGCAAGCGGGTTATTGGGGACCGGGTACACCGATAAACTCATCTTT. Protein product: CAASGLLGTGYTDKLIF.

This clone counts as medium-sized (0.01 to 0.1%). V usage is TRDV1 and J usage is TRDJ1; 11 nucleotides match TRDD3. CDR3 length: 25 residues. Germline CDR1 and CDR2: TSWWSYY and QGS. The V and J ends lost 2 bases and 2 bases, in that order; junction bases with no gene match: 31. The CDR3 DNA is TGTGCTCTTGGGGAAGGGGATATACTACGTGAGTGGGGGATACGCAAGGATAGTAGGACCGATAAACTCATCTTT. Translated, it gives CALGEGDILREWGIRKDSRTDKLIF.

This clone has only a few counts. A much larger clone differs from this one at a single base, so this may be a read error. The chain uses TRDV1 and TRDJ2; 8 nucleotides agree with TRDD3. The CDR3 loop spans 19 amino acids. Germline CDR1 is TSWWSYY and CDR2 is QGS. The CDR3 is CALRDNFLGELALTAQLFF. CDR3 sequence (DNA): TGTGCTCTTAGGGATAATTTCCTGGGGGAGCTAGCTTTGACAGCACAACTCTTCTTT.

By sample share, this clone is large. The genes are TRAV38-2/DV8 and TRDJ1; the match to TRDD3 covers 12 bases. The CDR3 loop spans 20 amino acids. V shed 0 bases, J shed 0 bases, and the junction held 12 bases outside the gene matches. Germline assignment: CDR1 TSESDYY and CDR2 QEAYKQQN. The CDR3 protein is CAYRSAWLTGGYRNTDKLIF. For the CDR3, the DNA is TGTGCTTATAGGAGCGCGTGGTTGACTGGGGGATACCGGAACACCGATAAACTCATCTTT.

By its share, this clone is large. V is TRAV29/DV5 and J is TRDJ3; 12 positions match TRDD3. The CDR3 totals 21 residues. From germline, CDR1 is NSMFDY and CDR2 ISSIKDK. V was clipped by 1 base and J by 0 bases; unmatched bases: 11. The CDR3 DNA sequence: TGTGCAGCAAGCCTTCCTACCATACTGGGGGATACCTCCTGGGACACCCGACAGATGTTTTTC. Translating it yields CAASLPTILGDTSWDTRQMFF.